A single sample gave rise to the 20 T cell receptor beta chains below, sequenced in a study of OX40 agonist ivuxolimab in advanced cancers. Measured with immunoSEQ multiplex PCR; TCRdb has only the in-frame clones, and not every one. The table has some 74,000 clones, around 80% seen once; the top ten hold 4% to 6%. Material: CD4+ or CD8+ T cells sorted from blood, obtained in a trial of the OX40 agonist ivuxolimab. The source of these receptors is an adult with an advanced solid tumor such as melanoma, head and neck, liver or kidney cancer.

The chain has TRBV7-8 and TRBJ2-3; D is uncertain. The germline V gene has CDR1 SGHVS and CDR2 FQNEAQ. CDR3 length: 16 residues. V lost 5 bases, J lost 0 bases, and 15 bases lay in between. CDR3 DNA: TGTGCCAGCAGCCTCGGCATAAGCCCTAGCACAGATACGCAGTATTTT. Translating it yields CASSLGISPSTDTQYF.

The chain has TRBV9 and TRBJ2-7; D gene ambiguous. The CDR3 covers 13 residues. Trimming left V 0 bases short and J 5 bases short, with 9 bases between. The V gene's germline CDR1 is SGDLS and CDR2 YYNGEE. The DNA for the CDR3 is TGTGCCAGCAGCGTAGCTCGCCAGGACGAGCAGTACTTC. It translates to CASSVARQDEQYF.

This clone was seen a few times. V gene TRBV7-9 combines with J gene TRBJ1-2, with a possible D match to TRBD1 (6 bases). V lost 5 bases, J lost 3 bases, and 19 bases lay in between. There are 16 residues in the CDR3. The germline V gene has CDR1 SEHNR and CDR2 FQNEAQ (reference sequence). The CDR3 protein is CASSPLLRTGYYGYTF. DNA of the CDR3: TGTGCCAGCAGCCCCCTTCTTCGTACAGGGTACTATGGCTACACCTTC.

The table lists this clone with many counts. This chain links TRBV2 with TRBJ2-1, with 8 bases identical to TRBD2. V trimming: 5 bases; J trimming: 10 bases; junction bases outside the gene matches: 7. Germline CDR1 reads SNHLY; CDR2 reads FYNNEI. The CDR3 sequence is 13 residues long. The CDR3 DNA sequence: TGTGCCAGCAGTCCCGGGGGGGCCCGAGAGCAGTTCTTC. This codes for CASSPGGAREQFF. Combining the CDR3 with reference TRBV2 and TRBJ2-1 gives the whole variable domain EPEVTQTPSHQVTQMGQEVILRCVPISNHLYFYWYRQILGQKVEFLVSFYNNEISEKSEIFDDQFSVERPDGSNFTLKIRSTKLEDSAMYFCASSPGGAREQFFGPGTRLTVL.

The chain joins TRBV5-1 to TRBJ2-6; 7 bases line up with TRBD1. CDR3 size: 18 residues. Germline V CDR1 and CDR2: SGHRS, YFSETQ. Losses at the gene ends were 4 bases for V and 1 base for J; bases not matched to a gene: 11. CDR3 in DNA: TGCGCCAGCAGCAGGAGGACAGGTTTAAATTCTGGGGCCAACGTCCTGACTTTC. Residues: CASSRRTGLNSGANVLTF.

This chain uses TRBV5-1 with TRBJ1-2; D remains ambiguous. This CDR3 has 12 residues. Trimming shortened V by 4 bases and J by 7 bases, and 11 bases separated the two germline ends. Germline V gene sequence: CDR1 SGHRS, CDR2 YFSETQ. The CDR3 loop reads CASSPSLVGYTF. In nucleotides, the CDR3 is TGCGCCAGCAGCCCCTCCCTGGTTGGCTACACCTTC.

The sample holds a few counts of this clone. The gene calls are TRBV28 and TRBJ1-2; D is uncertain. The CDR3 is made up of 15 amino acids. The germline CDR1 and CDR2 sequences are MDHEN and SYDVKM. V lost 6 bases, J lost 4 bases, and 18 bases lay in between. The chain's CDR3 is CASSPDAAGPYGYTF. In DNA, the CDR3 is TGTGCCAGCAGCCCTGACGCCGCAGGCCCCTATGGCTACACCTTC.

This clone was observed once. The genes are TRBV6-5 and TRBJ2-5; 11 nucleotides match TRBD1. The DNA end is a closer match to TRBJ2-7, so the J assignment may be wrong. The length of the CDR3 is 14 residues. Germline V gene sequence: CDR1 MNHEY, CDR2 SVGAGI. CDR3 nucleotide sequence: TGTGCCAGCAGTTGGGGGACAGGGGGCTACGAGCAGTACTTC. Protein sequence: CASSWGTGGYEQYF.

The rearrangement uses TRBV6-5 and TRBJ2-3, with TRBD2 as a possible D gene (7 bases). CDR3 length: 14 amino acids. CDR1 is MNHEY and CDR2 is SVGAGI in the germline V gene. The V end lost 6 bases, the J end lost 5 bases, and 15 bases lay between the germline ends. This chain's CDR3 is CASRAGARIDTQYF. CDR3 DNA: TGTGCCAGCAGGGCGGGGGCTCGGATAGATACGCAGTATTTT.

The V and J genes are TRBV28 and TRBJ2-5, with D possibly matching TRBD1 (6 bases). Trimming pared 10 bases from V and 6 bases from J, leaving 21 bases between. The CDR3 runs to 14 residues. Germline V gene sequence: CDR1 MDHEN, CDR2 SYDVKM. CDR3 loop: CATLPKTGSQTQYF. Written as DNA, the CDR3 is TGTGCCACCCTACCTAAGACAGGATCGCAGACCCAGTACTTC. Full variable domain (missing parts from reference TRBV28 and TRBJ2-5): DVKVTQSSRYLVKRTGEKVFLECVQDMDHENMFWYRQDPGLGLRLIYFSYDVKMKEKGDIPEGYSVSREKKERFSLILESASTNQTSMYLCATLPKTGSQTQYFGPGTRLLVL.

This clone occurred once. This rearrangement joins TRBV7-9 to TRBJ2-3; D remains ambiguous. CDR1 is SEHNR and CDR2 is FQNEAQ in the germline V gene (reference sequence). Trimming pared 3 bases from V and 5 bases from J, leaving 9 bases between. This CDR3 comprises 13 residues. CDR3 in DNA: TGTGCCAGCAGCTTTCGGGTTGTAGATACGCAGTATTTT. Translation gives CASSFRVVDTQYF.

The chain is built from TRBV5-1 and TRBJ2-3; D unresolved. The ends were cut back, 0 bases at V and 5 bases at J, with 4 bases in the middle. CDR1 is SGHRS and CDR2 is YFSETQ in the germline V gene. The CDR3 is 12 amino acids. CDR3 sequence reads: CASSLVGDTQYF. The CDR3 DNA follows: TGCGCCAGCAGCTTGGTAGGAGATACGCAGTATTTT.

The DNA of the CDR3 is TGTGCCAGCAGCTCCGGACAGGAAGAGACCCAGTACTTC. Translated: CASSSGQEETQYF. V is TRBV7-3 and J is TRBJ2-5, with 7 bases that match TRBD1. This CDR3 comprises 13 residues. The trim removed 4 bases at V and 3 bases at J, leaving 2 bases unmatched. The V gene's germline CDR1 is SGHTA and CDR2 FQGTGA.

The chain recombines TRBV5-1 with TRBJ2-1, with D maybe TRBD1 (6 bases). The CDR3 extends over 13 amino acids. V shed 5 bases and J shed 7 bases, with 13 bases lying between them. From germline, CDR1 is SGHRS and CDR2 YFSETQ. The CDR3 DNA is TGCGCCAGCAGGGCTGGACAGTCAAATGAGCAGTTCTTC. Translated, it gives CASRAGQSNEQFF.

V is TRBV6-5 and J is TRBJ2-7; 9 positions match TRBD1. J was trimmed by 5 bases and V by 6 bases; bases with no gene match: 11. Germline V gene sequence: CDR1 MNHEY, CDR2 SVGAGI. This CDR3 is built from 15 residues. As DNA, the CDR3 is TGTGCCAGCAGATACGGTGGGGACAGGGAAAACGAGCAGTACTTC. It specifies CASRYGGDRENEQYF.

This clone was picked up a small number of times. V usage is TRBV14 and J usage is TRBJ2-1, with TRBD1 matching 7 bases. The ends lost 1 base at V and 9 bases at J; junction bases unmatched: 6. The CDR3 extends over 14 amino acids. The germline gives CDR1 SGHDN, CDR2 FVKESK. DNA for the CDR3: TGTGCCAGCAGCCAAGCGGGACAGTGGGGTGAGCAGTTCTTC. It specifies CASSQAGQWGEQFF.

This rearrangement joins TRBV19 to TRBJ2-5, with 7 bases lining up with TRBD2. The germline V gene encodes CDR1 LNHDA and CDR2 SQIVND (reference sequence). V lost 6 bases to trimming and J lost 4 bases; unmatched junction nucleotides: 11. This CDR3 region has 15 residues. The CDR3 coding sequence is TGTGCCAGTAGCCCCCGGGAGGCAGGGCCAGAGACCCAGTACTTC. Protein: CASSPREAGPETQYF.

This chain uses TRBV9 with TRBJ2-5; TRBD1 might be the D (5 bases). V was pared by 1 base and J by 4 bases, with 8 bases between. The CDR3 extends over 13 amino acids. Germline CDR1 reads SGDLS; CDR2 reads YYNGEE. The CDR3 is CASSVQGLETQYF. The CDR3 nucleotides read TGTGCCAGCAGCGTACAGGGATTAGAGACCCAGTACTTC. The whole variable domain, remainder taken from reference TRBV9 and TRBJ2-5, is DSGVTQTPKHLITATGQRVTLRCSPRSGDLSVYWYQQSLDQGLQFLIQYYNGEERAKGNILERFSAQQFPDLHSELNLSSLELGDSALYFCASSVQGLETQYFGPGTRLLVL.

This chain uses TRBV6-1 with TRBJ1-4; 7 bases map to TRBD1. This CDR3 has 13 amino acids. V shed 1 base and J 8 bases; nucleotides not matched to a gene: 1. Germline CDR1 is MNHNS and CDR2 is SASEGT. Here the CDR3 reads CASSEVQGEKLFF. DNA for the CDR3: TGTGCCAGCAGTGAAGTACAGGGGGAAAAACTGTTTTTT.

The rearrangement uses TRBV7-3 and TRBJ2-1, with TRBD2 identical over 9 bases. V shed 2 bases, J shed 6 bases, and the junction held 5 bases outside the gene matches. The CDR3 sequence is 15 residues long. CDR1 SGHTA and CDR2 FQGTGA come from the germline V gene. The CDR3 DNA is TGTGCCAGCAGCTTAGGAGGAGCGGGGGGCAATGAGCAGTTCTTC. It is translated as CASSLGGAGGNEQFF. The entire variable domain, with the rest obtained from reference TRBV7-3 and TRBJ2-1, is as follows: GAGVSQTPSNKVTEKGKYVELRCDPISGHTALYWYRQSLGQGPEFLIYFQGTGAADDSGLPNDRFFAVRPEGSVSTLKIQRTERGDSAVYLCASSLGGAGGNEQFFGPGTRLTVL.